These 4 T cell receptor beta chains came from one sample sequenced in a study. From the 5' RACE reads, TCRdb called clonotypes with MiXCR, one entry per CDR3 protein. The sample yields some 31,000 distinct CDR3 sequences, about 25% seen once. Sequencing was performed on naive CD4+ T cells sorted from a lymph node. Subset meaning: naive CD4+ T cells, CD4+CD45RA+CD25-. The receptors stem from a female donor with breast cancer.

This clonotype was seen a handful of times. The chain has TRBV12-3 or TRBV12-4 and TRBJ1-5; no firm D call. V lost 2 bases and J 5 bases, leaving 7 bases between the germline ends. The CDR3 is 13 amino acids. The CDR3 region has the DNA TGTGCCAGCAGTTTATTCGGGGATCAGCCCCAGCATTTT. Its protein product is CASSLFGDQPQHF.

The CDR3 here is CASSKLAGERHNEQFF. CDR3 DNA: TGTGCCAGCAGCAAATTAGCGGGAGAGAGACACAATGAGCAGTTCTTC. The V call is TRBV28, the J call TRBJ2-1, with TRBD2 matching over 9 bases. V shed 6 bases and J 5 bases; nucleotides not matched to a gene: 11. The CDR3 totals 16 residues. Germline lookup yields CDR1 MDHEN and CDR2 SYDVKM.

Only one count was recorded for this clonotype. The chain employs TRBV20-1 and TRBJ2-1; TRBD2 might be the D (5 bases). Per germline, CDR1 DFQATT and CDR2 SNEGSKA (reference sequence). The V and J ends lost 0 bases and 4 bases respectively, with 13 bases between them. This CDR3 region has 15 residues. Here the CDR3 reads CSARDSSGPYNEQFF. The CDR3 region has the DNA TGCAGTGCTAGAGATTCCAGCGGTCCGTACAATGAGCAGTTCTTC.

The rearrangement links TRBV6-5 to TRBJ1-1; D is perhaps TRBD1 (5 bases). Trimming pared 4 bases from V and 1 base from J, leaving 16 bases between. Germline CDR1 reads MNHEY; CDR2 reads SVGAGI. The CDR3 covers 16 residues. The CDR3 DNA sequence: TGTGCCAGCAGTTCTCCAGGGAGGGGACCGAACACTGAAGCTTTCTTT. Translating gives CASSSPGRGPNTEAFF.